This T cell receptor beta chain was obtained from a study of blood T cells in healthy people across ages. Study information: For every two T cells, template switching captured about one barcoded beta molecule.

CDR1 is WSHSY and CDR2 is SAAADI in the germline V gene. The CDR3 is 12 amino acids. V was clipped by 0 bases and J by 7 bases, with 4 bases between them. Findings of the study overall: PBMCs left unsorted prevented a conclusive naive versus antigen-experienced comparison.

Remarks on this clonotype: Its antigen is still unknown.

Every participating donor contributed 7.5 to 10 milliliters of peripheral blood through a draw. A second PCR, run for roughly 7 to 12 cycles, used a sample-barcoded 5' primer plus a J-beta primer mix. Sequencing yielded, for each sample, at least 3 million paired-end reads carrying CDR3. TCRdb re-analysed the 5' RACE reads in MiXCR, keeping a single row per CDR3 protein. The table records about 720,000 distinct CDR3 sequences, 22% of them present only once. The sequencing sample was made of blood. This chain joins TRBV10-2 and TRBJ2-1; D is unresolved. The receptor comes from a man in his 70s in good health. The CDR3 region is CASSESVNEQFF. Written as DNA, the CDR3 is TGCGCCAGCAGTGAGTCTGTTAATGAGCAGTTCTTC.